The rows below give T cell receptor beta chains drawn from one sample of a study of T cells in Graves' hyperthyroidism and ophthalmopathy. TCRdb analysed the multiplex PCR reads with MiXCR anew, one entry per CDR3 protein. The sample comprises roughly 500,000 distinct CDR3 sequences, approximately 25% of which are singletons, and over 9% rests with the top ten. The specimen sequenced was blood. These receptor sequences come from a woman aged 25 to 39 with Graves' ophthalmopathy. The CDR3 runs from the conserved cysteine through the conserved F or W. Each record gives: CDR3 protein, V gene, CDR3 length.

CDR3: CATSDGPGTEAFF
V: TRBV24-1
length: 13

CDR3: CASRGLSQETQYF
V: TRBV9
length: 13

CDR3: CAWRAIEGTGELFF
V: TRBV30
length: 14

CDR3: CASSPGTAIDQPQHF
V: TRBV6-1
length: 15

CDR3: CASFSWDSSNQPQHF
V: TRBV6-1
length: 15

CDR3: CASSQVSRGTEAFF
V: TRBV4-3
length: 14

CDR3: CASSTAKGQDTEAFF
V: TRBV6-2/TRBV6-3
length: 15

CDR3: CRQETGRGNTEAFF
V: TRBV20-1
length: 14

CDR3: CASSVDLTGELFF
V: TRBV9
length: 13

CDR3: CSATLRVQDRGRGYTF
V: TRBV20-1
length: 16

CDR3: CASRPLGGAAEAFF
V: TRBV6-2/TRBV6-3
length: 14

CDR3: CASRGKYGTCTYEQYF
V: TRBV7-3
length: 16

CDR3: CASSYSGAFYTEAFF
V: TRBV6-5
length: 15

CDR3: CASNWKTQETQYF
V: TRBV6-1
length: 13

CDR3: CASSPYEGKSYEQYF
V: TRBV18
length: 15

CDR3: CSVEWDGVPYEQYF
V: TRBV29-1
length: 14

CDR3: CASSIHGTPNTGELFF
V: TRBV19
length: 16

CDR3: CASGPPRDTDRQETQYF
V: TRBV11-1
length: 17

CDR3: CASSLDRGDNQPQHF
V: TRBV7-9
length: 15

CDR3: CASSLVEGFYEQYF
V: TRBV11-2
length: 14

CDR3: CSASAGTIQETQYF
V: TRBV20-1
length: 14

CDR3: CAWSLGRVQETQYF
V: TRBV30
length: 14

CDR3: CASSEVEGVNTEAFF
V: TRBV6-1
length: 15

CDR3: CASSLLGTGLHEQYF
V: TRBV7-6
length: 15

CDR3: CASSMLDRVYEQYF
V: TRBV27
length: 14

CDR3: CSAQKRGRISETQYF
V: TRBV20-1
length: 15

CDR3: CAISRGNQETQYF
V: TRBV10-3
length: 13

CDR3: CSVVKGLATEAFF
V: TRBV29-1
length: 13

CDR3: CASSLVAGPNTEAFF
V: TRBV11-2
length: 15

CDR3: CASTSAGDPETQYF
V: TRBV30
length: 14

CDR3: CASSYAFEGGTDTQYF
V: TRBV12-3/TRBV12-4
length: 16

CDR3: CASNLDRSEQYF
V: TRBV6-1
length: 12

CDR3: CSARDIDPAYF
V: TRBV20-1
length: 11

CDR3: CASSLWTGAFSGANVLTF
V: TRBV7-8
length: 18

CDR3: CASGKPEGGRDTEAFF
V: TRBV2
length: 16

CDR3: CSVDPDRADSGNTIYF
V: TRBV29-1
length: 16

CDR3: CASSPLGTIGTEAFF
V: TRBV18
length: 15

CDR3: CASSEDRAGNTIYF
V: TRBV7-9
length: 14

CDR3: CASSPERISGNTIYF
V: TRBV18
length: 15

CDR3: CASSLSGLQRNTIYF
V: TRBV27
length: 15

CDR3: CASRDPGGYGYTF
V: TRBV5-1
length: 13

CDR3: CASNGAGRNTIYF
V: TRBV28
length: 13

CDR3: CASSLSNSGANVLTF
V: TRBV11-2
length: 15

CDR3: CASSYWREGKNIQYF
V: TRBV6-5
length: 15

CDR3: CASSYDSGEPRF
V: TRBV12-3/TRBV12-4
length: 12

CDR3: CASSLAGTEGTEAFF
V: TRBV5-1
length: 15

CDR3: CASIGGRGLPEAFF
V: TRBV27
length: 14

CDR3: CASSLQGHNQPQHF
V: TRBV13
length: 14

CDR3: CSVELGSRETQYF
V: TRBV29-1
length: 13

CDR3: CSASLAYEQYF
V: TRBV20-1
length: 11